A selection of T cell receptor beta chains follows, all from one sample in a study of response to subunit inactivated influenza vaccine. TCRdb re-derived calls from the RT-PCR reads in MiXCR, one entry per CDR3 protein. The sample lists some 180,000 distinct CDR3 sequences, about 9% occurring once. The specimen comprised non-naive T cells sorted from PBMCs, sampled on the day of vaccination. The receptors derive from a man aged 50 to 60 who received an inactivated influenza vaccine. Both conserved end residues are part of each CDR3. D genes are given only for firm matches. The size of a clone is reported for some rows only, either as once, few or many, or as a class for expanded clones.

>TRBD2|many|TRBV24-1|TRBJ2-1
TGTGCCACCAGTGATTTAGCGGGGGGGGTCGATGAGCAGTTCTTC
CATSDLAGGVDEQFF
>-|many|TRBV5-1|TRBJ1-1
TGCGCCAGCAGCCTAGGGGGTTTTGGGAGCACTGAAGCTTTCTTT
CASSLGGFGSTEAFF
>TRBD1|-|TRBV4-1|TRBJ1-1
TGCGCCAGCAGCCAAGGGGACAGGGGTTACACTGAAGCTTTCTTT
CASSQGDRGYTEAFF
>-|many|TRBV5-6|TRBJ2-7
TGTGCCAGCAGCCCCCTATACTCGGACTCCTACGAGCAGTACTTC
CASSPLYSDSYEQYF
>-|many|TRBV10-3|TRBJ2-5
TGTGCCATCAGGGACGGAGCTCAAGAGACCCAGTACTTC
CAIRDGAQETQYF
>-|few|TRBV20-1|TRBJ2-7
TGCAGTGCTCCTCGCCCACTAGACTTTGGGACCTACGAGCAGTACTTC
CSAPRPLDFGTYEQYF
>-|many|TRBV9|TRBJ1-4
TGTGCCAGCAGCGTCGCACAGGGCAATGAAAAACTGTTTTTT
CASSVAQGNEKLFF
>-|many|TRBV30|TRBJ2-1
TGTGCCTGGAAAAAATACAATGAGCAGTTCTTC
CAWKKYNEQFF
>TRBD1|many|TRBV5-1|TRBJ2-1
TGCGCCAGCGGGGGGATACAGGGGGTTATGTCCTACAATGAGCAGTTCTTC
CASGGIQGVMSYNEQFF
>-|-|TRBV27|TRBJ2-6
TGTGCCAGCAGTTCAGGATACTCTGGGGCCAACGTCCTGACTTTC
CASSSGYSGANVLTF
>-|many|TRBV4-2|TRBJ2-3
TGTGCCAGCAGCCAAGGAGGCACAGTAGGACGAGATACGCAGTATTTT
CASSQGGTVGRDTQYF
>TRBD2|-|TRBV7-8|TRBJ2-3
TGTGCCAGCAGCAGACTAGCGGGGATAGATACGCAGTATTTT
CASSRLAGIDTQYF
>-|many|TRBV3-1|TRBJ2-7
TGTGCCAGCAGCCAAGGAGCCTACGAGCAGTACTTC
CASSQGAYEQYF
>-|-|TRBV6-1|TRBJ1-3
TGTGCCAGCCGAACCGACGGAGCGAGCTCTGGAAACACCATATATTTT
CASRTDGASSGNTIYF
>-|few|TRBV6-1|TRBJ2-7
TGTGCCAGCAGTAAGCGGACAGCCTACGAGCAGTACTTC
CASSKRTAYEQYF
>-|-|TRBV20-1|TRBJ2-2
TGCAGTGCGAGACCGGGACTGAACACCGGGGAGCTGTTTTTT
CSARPGLNTGELFF
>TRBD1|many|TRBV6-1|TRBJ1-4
TGTGCCAGCAGTGACGGACAGGGCCTAGAACTGTTTTTT
CASSDGQGLELFF
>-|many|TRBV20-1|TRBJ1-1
TGCAGTGCTAGTGGTGGGAACACTGAAGCTTTCTTT
CSASGGNTEAFF
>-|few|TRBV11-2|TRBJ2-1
TGTGCCAGCAGCTTAGCGGGACACCACAATGAGCAGTTCTTC
CASSLAGHHNEQFF
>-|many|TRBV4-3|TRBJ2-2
TGCGCCAGCAGCGGCCGATTCAACCCGGGGGAGCTGTTTTTT
CASSGRFNPGELFF
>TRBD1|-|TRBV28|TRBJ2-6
TGTGCCAGCAGTCCCAGGACAGGGGTCACCTCTGGGGCCAACGTCCTGACTTTC
CASSPRTGVTSGANVLTF
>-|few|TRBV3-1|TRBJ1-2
TGTGCCAGCAGCCAAGATCATAGGCAGGGGACTAACTATGGCTACACCTTC
CASSQDHRQGTNYGYTF
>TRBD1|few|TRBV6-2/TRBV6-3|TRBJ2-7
TGTGCCAGCAGCCTGACTCCGGGACAGGGGGCCTACGAGCAGTACTTC
CASSLTPGQGAYEQYF
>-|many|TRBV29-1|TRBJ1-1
TGCAGCGTGAAAGTCCTTATGAACACTGAAGCTTTCTTT
CSVKVLMNTEAFF
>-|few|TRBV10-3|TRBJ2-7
TGTGCCATAGGGACTGGCTACGAGCAGTACTTC
CAIGTGYEQYF
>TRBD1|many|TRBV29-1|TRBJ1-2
TGCAGCGTGGGGGAGACAGGGACCTATGGCTACACCTTC
CSVGETGTYGYTF
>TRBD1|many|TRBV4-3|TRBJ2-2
TGCGCCAGCAGCCCCGGACAGGGGGCGGTCGGGGAGCTGTTTTTT
CASSPGQGAVGELFF
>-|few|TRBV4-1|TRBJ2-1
TGCGCCAGCAGCCAAGCTTTCATCCGTACAGGGTTTTACAATGAGCAGTTCTTC
CASSQAFIRTGFYNEQFF
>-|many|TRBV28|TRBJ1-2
TGTGCCAGCAGTCCCCCTAGCTCTGGCTACACCTTC
CASSPPSSGYTF
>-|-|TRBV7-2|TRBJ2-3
TGTGCCAGCAGCTTAGGTCAGGGTTCGTCAGATACGCAGTATTTT
CASSLGQGSSDTQYF
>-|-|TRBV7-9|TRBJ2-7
TGTGCCAGCAGCCCCCACAGGCGGGTAAGAGAGGGCGAGCAGTACTTC
CASSPHRRVREGEQYF
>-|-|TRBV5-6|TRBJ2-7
TGTGCCAGCAGCCTATGGGGGCGGGAAGGTTACTTC
CASSLWGREGYF
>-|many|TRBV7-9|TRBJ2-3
TGTGCCAGCAGCTTAGATGTACCAGATACGCAGTATTTT
CASSLDVPDTQYF
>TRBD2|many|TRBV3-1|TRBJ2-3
TGTGCCAGCAGCCAAGGGAGACTAGCGGGGAGCACAGATACGCAGTATTTT
CASSQGRLAGSTDTQYF
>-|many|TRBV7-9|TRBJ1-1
TGTGCCAGCAGCTTCGGGGCTAGGACTGAAGCTTTCTTT
CASSFGARTEAFF
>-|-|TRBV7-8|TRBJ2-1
TGTGCCAGCAGCCCTCATCAATGGTGGGATTACAATGAGCAGTTCTTC
CASSPHQWWDYNEQFF
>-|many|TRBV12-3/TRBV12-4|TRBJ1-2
TGTGCCAGCAGCCCGACTGTAAAGAGCTATGGCTACACCTTC
CASSPTVKSYGYTF
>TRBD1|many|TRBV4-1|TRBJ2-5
TGCGCCAGCAGCCCTCAAGGACAGGGGGTAGAGACCCAGTACTTC
CASSPQGQGVETQYF
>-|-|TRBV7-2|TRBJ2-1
TGTGCCAGCAGCGCAATGAGGTACAATGAGCAGTTCTTC
CASSAMRYNEQFF
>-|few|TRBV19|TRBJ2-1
TGTGCCAGCAGCAGGGAGAGACACGAGCAGTTCTTC
CASSRERHEQFF
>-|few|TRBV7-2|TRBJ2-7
TGTGCCAGCAGCTCGACTCCCCCCACCTACGAGCAGTACTTC
CASSSTPPTYEQYF
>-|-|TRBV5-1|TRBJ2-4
TGCGCCAGCAGCTTTCAAGGCACCCCCGAAAACATTCAGTACTTC
CASSFQGTPENIQYF
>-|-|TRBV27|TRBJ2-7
TGTGCCAGCAGTCCAATAAGGTCCTGGGCTGTCAGCTCCTACGAGCAGTACTTC
CASSPIRSWAVSSYEQYF
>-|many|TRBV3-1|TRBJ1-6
TGTGCCAGCAGCCTGCGGGGCAGGGATTCACCCCTCCACTTT
CASSLRGRDSPLHF
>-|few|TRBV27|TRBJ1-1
TGTGCCAGCAGCCGCGCGGGGTCGAACACTGAAGCTTTCTTT
CASSRAGSNTEAFF
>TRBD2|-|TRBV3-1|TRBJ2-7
TGTGCCAGCAGCCCCGGAGGAGGACTAGCGGGAGTCGAGCAGTACTTC
CASSPGGGLAGVEQYF
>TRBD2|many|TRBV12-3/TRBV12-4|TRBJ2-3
TGTGCCAGCAGTTTCCCCCCCCTAGCGGGGCCTCATACGCAGTATTTT
CASSFPPLAGPHTQYF
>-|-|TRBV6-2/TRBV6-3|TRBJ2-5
TGTGCCAGCAGTCAAAGTATGGAGACCCAGTACTTC
CASSQSMETQYF
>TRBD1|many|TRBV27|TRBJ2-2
TGTGCCAGCAGTTTATCTCAGGGGGCCACCGGGGAGCTGTTTTTT
CASSLSQGATGELFF
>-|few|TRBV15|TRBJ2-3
TGTGCCACCAGCAGAGAACCCCAGACAGATACGCAGTATTTT
CATSREPQTDTQYF
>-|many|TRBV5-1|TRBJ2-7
TGCGCCAGCAGAGGTTCGGCTAACGAGCAGTACTTC
CASRGSANEQYF
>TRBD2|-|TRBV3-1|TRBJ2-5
TGTGCCAGCAGCCCGACTAGCTTGGGGACCCAGTACTTC
CASSPTSLGTQYF
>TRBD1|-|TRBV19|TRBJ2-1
TGTGCCAGTAGTATGACGGACAGGGCAGGCAATGAGCAGTTCTTC
CASSMTDRAGNEQFF